What follows are 3 T cell receptor beta chains derived from one specimen sequenced in a study of a mutant IDH1 vaccine in newly diagnosed glioma. No antigens are known for them. Here immunoSEQ multiplex PCR was the method, and the copy in TCRdb shows in-frame clones only, minus some. The repertoire consists of tens of thousands of clones, with about 87% occurring once and the leading ten covering about an eighth. The time point denotes: week 23, last vaccination. Every vaccine dose comprised 300 ug of mutant IDH1 20-mer peptide plus topical imiquimod. The starting material was PBMCs, obtained from a glioma patient whose treatment included an IDH1 peptide vaccine. These receptor sequences come from a man younger than 35 with glioma.

The chain employs TRBV29-1 and TRBJ2-2, with unresolved D. This CDR3 spans 12 amino acids. Germline V gene data show CDR1 as SQVTM and CDR2 as ANQGSEA. Trimming stripped 4 bases from V and 7 bases from J, with 10 bases between. Here the CDR3 reads CSVARLDGELFF. As DNA, the CDR3 is TGCAGCGTTGCAAGACTTGACGGGGAGCTGTTTTTT.

The V call is TRBV6-5, the J call TRBJ2-2; 9 positions agree with TRBD2. V dropped 2 bases and J dropped 0; count of bases not matched to a gene: 1. This CDR3 spans 16 amino acids. Germline CDR1 MNHEY, CDR2 SVGAGI. The CDR3 DNA sequence: TGTGCCAGCAGTTACCGACTAGCGGCGAACACCGGGGAGCTGTTTTTT. Translating it yields CASSYRLAANTGELFF.

This clone was picked up a small number of times. V usage is TRBV29-1 and J usage is TRBJ1-2, with 8 bases fitting TRBD1. CDR1 is SQVTM, CDR2 ANQGSEA, per germline. V shed 3 bases and J 8 bases; nucleotides not matched to a gene: 5. The CDR3 is made up of 12 amino acids. The CDR3 coding sequence is TGCAGCGTTGAGGACAGGGATAACGGCTACACCTTC. Translated, it gives CSVEDRDNGYTF. Full variable domain (missing parts from reference TRBV29-1 and TRBJ1-2): SAVISQKPSRDICQRGTSLTIQCQVDSQVTMMFWYRQQPGQSLTLIATANQGSEATYESGFVIDKFPISRPNLTFSTLTVSNMSPEDSSIYLCSVEDRDNGYTFGSGTRLTVV.